A single sample is the source of the 13 T cell receptor beta chains below, sequenced in a study of shared clonotypes between healthy human individuals. Some clones are missing from TCRdb's copy, which holds only in-frame ones; the method was immunoSEQ multiplex PCR. The sample holds 470,000 or so clones, 81% seen once. Sequenced: PBMCs. These receptors originate from a middle-aged woman in good health. Some clones in this sample may be carry-over from other donors' samples.

The V gene is TRBV2, the J gene TRBJ1-5, with D uncertain. CDR3 length: 15 amino acids. V lost 2 bases and J lost 6, with 14 bases in between. Germline V gene lookup returns CDR1 SNHLY and CDR2 FYNNEI. CDR3 residues: CASSEIGQSGQPQHF. The DNA of the CDR3 is TGTGCCAGCAGTGAAATTGGGCAGTCTGGTCAGCCCCAGCATTTT.

The V gene is TRBV5-4, the J gene TRBJ1-1; 10 bases map to TRBD1. Germline CDR1 is SGHNT and CDR2 is YYREEE (reference sequence). The CDR3 consists of 16 residues. The V and J ends lost 0 bases and 6 bases, in that order; junction bases with no gene match: 8. CDR3 sequence (DNA): TGTGCCAGCAGCTTGGGTCGCGGACAGGGGGTCTCTGAAGCTTTCTTT. It yields the protein CASSLGRGQGVSEAFF.

The chain couples TRBV19 to TRBJ2-7; D remains unclear. Germline CDR1 and CDR2: LNHDA and SQIVND (reference sequence). The V end lost 7 bases, the J end lost 3 bases, and 19 bases lay between the germline ends. This CDR3 is built from 15 residues. The DNA of the CDR3 is TGTGCCAGTAAGGCCGTAAGCGCAGAGTTCTACGAGCAGTACTTC. Its translation is CASKAVSAEFYEQYF.

In this sample, this clone turned up once. The chain joins TRBV27 to TRBJ1-2, with D uncertain. The CDR3 totals 18 residues. The germline V gene has CDR1 MNHEY and CDR2 SMNVEV (reference sequence). Between the trimmed V and J ends, which lost 2 bases and 0 bases, there was a span of 19 bases. CDR3 protein: CASSLVWGSHRSNYGYTF. CDR3 DNA sequence: TGTGCCAGCAGTTTAGTCTGGGGTTCCCATCGCTCTAACTATGGCTACACCTTC.

This clone was counted once. J is TRBJ2-1 and V is TRBV4-2; TRBD1 or TRBD2 may be the D gene (5 bases each). The germline CDR1 and CDR2 sequences are LGHNA and YNFKEQ. V lost 0 bases, J lost 8 bases, and 14 bases lay in between. The CDR3 loop spans 15 amino acids. Here the CDR3 DNA reads TGTGCCAGCAGCCAAGACCCCAGGGCGGGCGATGAGCAGTTCTTC. Protein product: CASSQDPRAGDEQFF.

This rearrangement joins TRBV10-3 to TRBJ2-7; no clear D gene. The V end was cut by 4 bases, the J end by 3 bases, with 13 bases between. Germline V gives CDR1 ENHRY, CDR2 SYGVKD. The CDR3 has 14 amino acids. The CDR3 protein is CAISALGKRYEQYF. CDR3 sequence (DNA): TGTGCCATCAGTGCCCTAGGGAAACGCTACGAGCAGTACTTC.

The V gene is TRBV27, the J gene TRBJ2-7, with a tentative D call TRBD1 (6 bases). The length of the CDR3 is 14 residues. The ends were cut back, 8 bases at V and 0 bases at J, with 14 bases in the middle. The V gene's germline CDR1 is MNHEY and CDR2 SMNVEV (reference sequence). The CDR3 spells CASRPAGASYEQYF. The CDR3 DNA sequence: TGTGCCAGCCGGCCGGCAGGGGCCTCCTACGAGCAGTACTTC.

This sequence joins TRBV4-1 and TRBJ2-5; D gene ambiguous. The ends were cut back, 1 base at V and 7 bases at J, with 13 bases in the middle. The CDR3 has 14 amino acids. CDR1 and CDR2 (germline): MGHRA, YSYEKL. DNA of the CDR3: TGCGCCAGCAGCCAAGGCCTCACTGGATGGACCCAGTACTTC. Translation gives CASSQGLTGWTQYF.

This clone was seen ten or more times. V is TRBV6-1 and J is TRBJ2-3; D remains ambiguous. The CDR3 is made up of 14 amino acids. V lost 7 bases and J lost 2, with 13 bases in between. Germline values: CDR1 MNHNS, CDR2 SASEGT. The DNA of the CDR3 is TGTGCCAGCACAGCCCGAACTGACACAGATACGCAGTATTTT. Translated, it gives CASTARTDTDTQYF.

This chain links TRBV30 with TRBJ1-4, with D unclear. V was shortened by 7 bases and J by 0 bases, with 12 bases between the two germline ends. The CDR3 contains 14 residues. The V gene's germline CDR1 is GTSNPN and CDR2 SVGIG (reference sequence). The CDR3 sequence is CALTAGATNEKLFF. The CDR3, as DNA: TGTGCCTTGACGGCCGGAGCAACTAATGAAAAACTGTTTTTT.

The chain joins TRBV5-1 to TRBJ2-5; possible D gene TRBD1, 5 bases. Trimming took off 7 bases at V and 3 bases at J, with 19 bases between the two ends. Germline assignment: CDR1 SGHRS and CDR2 YFSETQ. The length of the CDR3 is 15 residues. DNA for the CDR3: TGCGCCAGCGGCCCGTGGGGCCTAACTAAAGAGACCCAGTACTTC. Protein sequence: CASGPWGLTKETQYF.

The chain joins TRBV5-6 to TRBJ1-5; D unresolved. Trimming cost V 4 bases and J 1 base, with 18 bases left between them. This CDR3 region has 17 residues. Germline V gene lookup returns CDR1 SGHDT and CDR2 YYEEEE. The DNA for the CDR3 is TGTGCCAGCAGCCCCGGACCCCCGACAAGGAGCAATCAGCCCCAGCATTTT. Translating gives CASSPGPPTRSNQPQHF.

Note on this clone: A read error is the likely source, as a far larger clone sits one nucleotide away. This specimen includes other DNA sequences encoding the same CDR3. The V gene is TRBV27, the J gene TRBJ2-4; a possible D gene is TRBD1 (6 bases). From germline, CDR1 is MNHEY and CDR2 SMNVEV (reference sequence). This CDR3 region has 18 residues. CDR3 protein: CASSLGARAGLAKNIQYF. Here the CDR3 DNA reads TGTGCTAGCAGTTTGGGGGCAAGGGCAGGACTAGCCAAAAACATTCAGTACTTC.